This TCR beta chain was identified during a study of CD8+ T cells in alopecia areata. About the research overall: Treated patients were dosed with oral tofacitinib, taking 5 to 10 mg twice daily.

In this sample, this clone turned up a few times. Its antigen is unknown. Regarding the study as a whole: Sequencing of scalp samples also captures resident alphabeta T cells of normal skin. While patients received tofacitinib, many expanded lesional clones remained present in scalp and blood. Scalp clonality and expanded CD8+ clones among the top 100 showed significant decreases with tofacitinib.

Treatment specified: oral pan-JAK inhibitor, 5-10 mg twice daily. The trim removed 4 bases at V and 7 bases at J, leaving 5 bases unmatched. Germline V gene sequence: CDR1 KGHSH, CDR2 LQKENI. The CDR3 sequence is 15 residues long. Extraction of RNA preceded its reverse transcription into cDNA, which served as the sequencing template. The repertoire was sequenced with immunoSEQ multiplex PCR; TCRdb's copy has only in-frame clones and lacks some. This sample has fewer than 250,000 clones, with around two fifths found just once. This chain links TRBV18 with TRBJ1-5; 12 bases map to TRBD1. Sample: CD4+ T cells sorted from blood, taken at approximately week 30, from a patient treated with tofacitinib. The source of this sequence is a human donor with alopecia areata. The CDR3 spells CASSRTGTGGQPQHF. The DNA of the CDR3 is TGTGCCAGCTCACGTACCGGGACAGGGGGCCAGCCCCAGCATTTT.